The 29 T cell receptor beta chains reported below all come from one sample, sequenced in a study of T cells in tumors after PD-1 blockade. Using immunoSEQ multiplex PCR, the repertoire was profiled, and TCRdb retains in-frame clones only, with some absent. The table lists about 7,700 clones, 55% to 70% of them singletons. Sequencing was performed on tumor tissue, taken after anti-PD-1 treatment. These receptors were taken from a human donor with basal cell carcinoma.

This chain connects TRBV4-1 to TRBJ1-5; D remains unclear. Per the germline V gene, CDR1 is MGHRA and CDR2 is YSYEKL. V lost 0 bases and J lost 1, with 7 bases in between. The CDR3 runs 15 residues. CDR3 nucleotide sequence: TGCGCCAGCAGCCAAGATCGGGGAAGCAATCAGCCCCAGCATTTT. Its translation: CASSQDRGSNQPQHF.

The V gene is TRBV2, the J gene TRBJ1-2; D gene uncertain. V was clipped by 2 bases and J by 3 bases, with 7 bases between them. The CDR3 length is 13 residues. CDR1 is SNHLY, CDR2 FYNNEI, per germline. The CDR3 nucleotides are TGTGCCAGCAGTGAAAAGGCCTACTATGGCTACACCTTC. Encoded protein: CASSEKAYYGYTF.

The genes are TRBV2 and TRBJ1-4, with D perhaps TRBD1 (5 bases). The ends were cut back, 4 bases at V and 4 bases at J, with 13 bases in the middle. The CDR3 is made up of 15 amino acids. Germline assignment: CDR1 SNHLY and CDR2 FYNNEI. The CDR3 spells CASSAGDSYNEKLFF. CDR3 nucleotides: TGTGCCAGCAGTGCGGGGGACTCGTATAATGAAAAACTGTTTTTT.

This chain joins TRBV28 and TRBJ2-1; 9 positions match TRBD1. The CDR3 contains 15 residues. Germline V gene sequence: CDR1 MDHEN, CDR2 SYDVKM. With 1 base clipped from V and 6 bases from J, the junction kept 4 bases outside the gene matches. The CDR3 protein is CASSLFGTGFNEQFF. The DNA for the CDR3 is TGTGCCAGCAGTTTATTTGGGACAGGGTTCAATGAGCAGTTCTTC.

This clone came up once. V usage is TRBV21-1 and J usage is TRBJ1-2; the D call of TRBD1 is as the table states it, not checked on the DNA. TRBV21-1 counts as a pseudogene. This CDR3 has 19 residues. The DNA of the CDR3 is TGTGCCAGCAGCTCCCTCCGCGCCGGGACAGGGGGGGGAGACTATGGCTACACCTTC. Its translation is CASSSLRAGTGGGDYGYTF.

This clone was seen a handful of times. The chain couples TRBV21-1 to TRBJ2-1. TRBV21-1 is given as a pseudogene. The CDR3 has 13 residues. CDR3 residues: CASSKGDLNEQFF. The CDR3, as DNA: TGTGCCAGCAGCAAAGGGGACCTCAATGAGCAGTTCTTC.

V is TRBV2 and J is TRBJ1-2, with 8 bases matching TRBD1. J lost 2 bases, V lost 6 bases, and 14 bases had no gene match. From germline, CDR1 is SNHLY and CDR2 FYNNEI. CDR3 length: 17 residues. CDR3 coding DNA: TGTGCCAGCAGCCGCTTCGGGACAGGCCGGGCCAACTATGGCTACACCTTC. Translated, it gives CASSRFGTGRANYGYTF.

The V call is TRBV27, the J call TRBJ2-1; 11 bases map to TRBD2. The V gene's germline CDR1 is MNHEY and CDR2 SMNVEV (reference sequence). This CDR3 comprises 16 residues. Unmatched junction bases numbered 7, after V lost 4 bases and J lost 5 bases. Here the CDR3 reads CASSSGTSGLDNEQFF. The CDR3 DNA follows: TGTGCCAGCAGTTCCGGGACTAGCGGCTTAGACAATGAGCAGTTCTTC.

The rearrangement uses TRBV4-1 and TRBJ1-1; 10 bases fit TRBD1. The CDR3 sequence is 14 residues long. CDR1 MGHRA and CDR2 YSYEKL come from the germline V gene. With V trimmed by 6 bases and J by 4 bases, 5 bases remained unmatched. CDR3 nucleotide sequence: TGCGCCAGCAGAGGACAGGGGGGCCGCACTGAAGCTTTCTTT. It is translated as CASRGQGGRTEAFF.

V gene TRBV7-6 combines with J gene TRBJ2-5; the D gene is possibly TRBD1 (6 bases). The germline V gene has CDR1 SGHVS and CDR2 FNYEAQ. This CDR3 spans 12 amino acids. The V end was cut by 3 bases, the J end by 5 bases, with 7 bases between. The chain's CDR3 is CASSLGAETQYF. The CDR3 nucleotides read TGTGCCAGCAGCTTGGGGGCTGAGACCCAGTACTTC.

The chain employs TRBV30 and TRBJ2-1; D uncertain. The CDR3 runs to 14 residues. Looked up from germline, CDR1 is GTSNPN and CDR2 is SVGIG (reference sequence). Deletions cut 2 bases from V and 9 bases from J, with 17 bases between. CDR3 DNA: TGTGCCTGGAGTCTGGGGTCCCCCCGAGGTGAGCAGTTCTTC. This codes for CAWSLGSPRGEQFF.

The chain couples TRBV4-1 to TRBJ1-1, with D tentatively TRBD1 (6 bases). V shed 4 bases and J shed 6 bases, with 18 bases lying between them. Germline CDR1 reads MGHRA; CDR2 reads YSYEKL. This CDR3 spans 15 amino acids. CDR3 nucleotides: TGCGCCAGCAGCCGCGACGACACAGGGTTCGCTGAAGCTTTCTTT. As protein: CASSRDDTGFAEAFF.

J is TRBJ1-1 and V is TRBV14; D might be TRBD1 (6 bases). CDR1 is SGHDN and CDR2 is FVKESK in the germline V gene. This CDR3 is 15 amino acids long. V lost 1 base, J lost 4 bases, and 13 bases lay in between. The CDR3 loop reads CASSQVGQPRTEAFF. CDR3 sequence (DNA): TGTGCCAGCAGCCAAGTCGGACAGCCACGCACTGAAGCTTTCTTT.

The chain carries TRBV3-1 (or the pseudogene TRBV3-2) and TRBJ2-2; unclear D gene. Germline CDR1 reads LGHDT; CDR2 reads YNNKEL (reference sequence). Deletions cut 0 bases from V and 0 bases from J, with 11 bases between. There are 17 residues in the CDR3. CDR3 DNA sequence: TGTGCCAGCAGCCAAGAGGCCCCGATTTCGAACACCGGGGAGCTGTTTTTT. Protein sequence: CASSQEAPISNTGELFF.

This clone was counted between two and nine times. CDR3 residues: CASSQGIPDGNQPQHF. CDR3 nucleotide sequence: TGCGCCAGCAGCCAAGGTATCCCGGATGGCAATCAGCCCCAGCATTTT. This chain uses TRBV4-1 with TRBJ1-5; D is ambiguous. Germline CDR1 MGHRA, CDR2 YSYEKL. V was shortened by 1 base and J by 2 bases, with 12 bases between the two germline ends. The CDR3 is 16 residues long.

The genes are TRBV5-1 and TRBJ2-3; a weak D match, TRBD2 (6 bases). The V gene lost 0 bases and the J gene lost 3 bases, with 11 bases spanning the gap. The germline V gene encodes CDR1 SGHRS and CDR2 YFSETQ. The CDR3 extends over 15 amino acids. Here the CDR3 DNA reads TGCGCCAGCAGCTTGGACGGGAGTAGTACAGATACGCAGTATTTT. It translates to CASSLDGSSTDTQYF.

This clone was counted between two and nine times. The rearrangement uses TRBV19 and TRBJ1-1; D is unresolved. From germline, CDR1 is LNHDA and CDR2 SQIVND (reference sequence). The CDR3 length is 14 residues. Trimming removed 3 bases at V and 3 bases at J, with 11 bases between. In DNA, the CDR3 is TGTGCCAGTAGTATTAATGGGTGGGACACTGAAGCTTTCTTT. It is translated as CASSINGWDTEAFF.

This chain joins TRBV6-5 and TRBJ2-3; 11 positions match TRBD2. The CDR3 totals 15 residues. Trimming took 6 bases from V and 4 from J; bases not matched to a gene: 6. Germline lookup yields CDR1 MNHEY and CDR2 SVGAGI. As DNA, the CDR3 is TGTGCCAGCAGCAACCTAGCGGGGGGCCCAGATACGCAGTATTTT. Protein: CASSNLAGGPDTQYF.

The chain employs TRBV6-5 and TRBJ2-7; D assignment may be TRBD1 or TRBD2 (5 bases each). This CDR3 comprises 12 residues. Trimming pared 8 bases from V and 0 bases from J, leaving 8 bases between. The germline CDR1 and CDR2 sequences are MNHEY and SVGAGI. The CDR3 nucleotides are TGTGCCAGCGGGGACCCCTCCTACGAGCAGTACTTC. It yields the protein CASGDPSYEQYF.

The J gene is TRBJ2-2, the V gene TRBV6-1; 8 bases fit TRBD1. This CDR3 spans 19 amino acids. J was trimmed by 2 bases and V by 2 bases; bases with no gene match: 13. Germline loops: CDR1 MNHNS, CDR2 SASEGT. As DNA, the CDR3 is TGTGCCAGCAGTGAATCCCAGCTAGGCAGGGGGCATAACACCGGGGAGCTGTTTTTT. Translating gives CASSESQLGRGHNTGELFF.

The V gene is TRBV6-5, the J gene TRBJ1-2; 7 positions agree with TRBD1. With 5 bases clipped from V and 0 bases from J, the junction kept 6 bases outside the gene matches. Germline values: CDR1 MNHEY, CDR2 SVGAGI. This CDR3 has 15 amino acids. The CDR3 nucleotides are TGTGCCAGCAGTAATGACAGGGCAGCTAACTATGGCTACACCTTC. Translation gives CASSNDRAANYGYTF.

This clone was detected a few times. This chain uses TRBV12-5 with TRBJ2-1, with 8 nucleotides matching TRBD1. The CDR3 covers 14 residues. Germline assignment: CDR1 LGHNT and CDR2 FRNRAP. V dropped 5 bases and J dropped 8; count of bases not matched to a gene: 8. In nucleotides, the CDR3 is TGTGCTAGTGGTCCCGGACAGGGTGGCGATGAGCAGTTCTTC. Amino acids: CASGPGQGGDEQFF. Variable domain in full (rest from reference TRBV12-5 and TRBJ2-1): DARVTQTPRHKVTEMGQEVTMRCQPILGHNTVFWYRQTMMQGLELLAYFRNRAPLDDSGMPKDRFSAEMPDATLATLKIQPSEPRDSAVYFCASGPGQGGDEQFFGPGTRLTVL.

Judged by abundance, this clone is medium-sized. This CDR3 reads CASSLGFFSGTYEQYF. In nucleotides, the CDR3 is TGTGCCAGTAGTTTGGGGTTTTTTAGCGGGACCTACGAGCAGTACTTC. The rearrangement uses TRBV19 and TRBJ2-7, with TRBD2 matching 8 bases. The length of the CDR3 is 16 residues. Germline CDR1 reads LNHDA; CDR2 reads SQIVND (reference sequence). J gave up 2 bases and V 5 bases, and 11 bases lay outside the gene matches.

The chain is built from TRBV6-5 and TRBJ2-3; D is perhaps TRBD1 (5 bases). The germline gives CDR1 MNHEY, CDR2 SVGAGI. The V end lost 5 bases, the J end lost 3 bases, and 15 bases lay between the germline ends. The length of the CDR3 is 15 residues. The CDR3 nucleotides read TGTGCCAGCAGTAACGGACAAGGTTTAACAGATACGCAGTATTTT. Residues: CASSNGQGLTDTQYF.

CDR3 coding DNA: TGTGCCATCAGTGAGCAGGCGAGAGACTACGAGCAGTACTTC. Its translation: CAISEQARDYEQYF. The V gene is TRBV10-3, the J gene TRBJ2-7, with D unclear. The length of the CDR3 is 14 residues. The germline CDR1 and CDR2 sequences are ENHRY and SYGVKD. V gave up 2 bases and J gave up 3 bases, with 11 bases separating them.

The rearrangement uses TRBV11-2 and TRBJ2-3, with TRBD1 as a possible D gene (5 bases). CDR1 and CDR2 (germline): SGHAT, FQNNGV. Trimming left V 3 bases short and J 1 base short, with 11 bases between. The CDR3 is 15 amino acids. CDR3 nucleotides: TGTGCCAGCAGCTTCTCAGGGCGCGGCACAGATACGCAGTATTTT. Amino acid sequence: CASSFSGRGTDTQYF.

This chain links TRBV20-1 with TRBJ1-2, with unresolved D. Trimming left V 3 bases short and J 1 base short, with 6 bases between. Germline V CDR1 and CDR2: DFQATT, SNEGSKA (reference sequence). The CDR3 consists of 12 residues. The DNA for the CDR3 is TGCAGTGCTAGTTCAGTTAACTATGGCTACACCTTC. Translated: CSASSVNYGYTF.

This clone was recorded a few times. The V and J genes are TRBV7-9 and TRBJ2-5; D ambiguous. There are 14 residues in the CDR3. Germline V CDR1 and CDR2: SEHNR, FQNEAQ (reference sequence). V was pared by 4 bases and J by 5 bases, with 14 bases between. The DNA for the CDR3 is TGTGCCAGCAGCTACGACCAACCCGGGGAGACCCAGTACTTC. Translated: CASSYDQPGETQYF.

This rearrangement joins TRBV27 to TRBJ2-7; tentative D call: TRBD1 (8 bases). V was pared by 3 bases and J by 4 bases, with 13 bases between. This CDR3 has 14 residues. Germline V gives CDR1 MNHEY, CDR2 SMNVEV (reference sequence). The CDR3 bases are TGTGCCAGCAGTTTGTACAGGGGGGGGTACGAGCAGTACTTC. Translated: CASSLYRGGYEQYF.